These 13 T cell receptor beta chains were sequenced from one sample in a study of response to subunit inactivated influenza vaccine. TCRdb passed the RT-PCR reads through MiXCR, listing each CDR3 protein once. The sample yields about 780,000 distinct CDR3 sequences, about a fifth seen once. Sequencing was performed on PBMCs from blood, taken about 5 days after vaccination. The origin of the receptors is a man aged 45-65 years who received an inactivated influenza vaccine.

This sequence joins TRBV27 and TRBJ2-1; 7 nucleotides line up with TRBD1. CDR1 and CDR2 from the germline V gene are MNHEY and SMNVEV (reference sequence). The CDR3 extends over 14 amino acids. J was trimmed by 6 bases and V by 8 bases; bases with no gene match: 10. Here the CDR3 reads CASCSPGQTNEQFF. CDR3 nucleotides: TGTGCCAGCTGCTCCCCGGGACAGACCAATGAGCAGTTCTTC.

This clonotype was found a few times. The chain links TRBV7-2 to TRBJ2-1; D possibly corresponds to TRBD1 (5 bases). V was shortened by 1 base and J by 6 bases, with 10 bases between the two germline ends. The length of the CDR3 is 14 residues. Germline V gene lookup returns CDR1 SGHTA and CDR2 FQGNSA. In nucleotides, the CDR3 is TGTGCCAGCAGCTTAGGGGGCTCGGTCAATGAGCAGTTCTTC. This translates into CASSLGGSVNEQFF.

The V gene is TRBV5-1, the J gene TRBJ1-5; D might be TRBD1 (5 bases). V lost 0 bases, J lost 3 bases, and 10 bases lay in between. The germline V gene encodes CDR1 SGHRS and CDR2 YFSETQ. The CDR3 is 15 amino acids. The DNA for the CDR3 is TGCGCCAGCAGCTTGGAAACAGGATCCAATCAGCCCCAGCATTTT. This gives the protein CASSLETGSNQPQHF.

The sample holds a few counts of this clonotype. This chain uses TRBV20-1 with TRBJ1-2, with D maybe TRBD1 (5 bases). Germline lookup yields CDR1 DFQATT and CDR2 SNEGSKA (reference sequence). CDR3 size: 13 residues. The V gene lost 2 bases and the J gene lost 9 bases, with 16 bases spanning the gap. This chain's CDR3 is CSARLWQGRSYTF. The CDR3 nucleotides are TGCAGTGCTAGACTTTGGCAGGGCAGGAGCTACACCTTC.

This clonotype was recorded many times. J is TRBJ2-7 and V is TRBV15; 11 bases agree with TRBD1. The CDR3 is 17 residues long. The J segment lost 6 bases and the V segment lost 3 bases, leaving 13 bases of the junction unmatched. Germline V gene data show CDR1 as LNHNV and CDR2 as YYDKDF (reference sequence). The CDR3 spells CATSSTAGTGGRFEQYF. The CDR3 DNA is TGTGCCACCAGCAGTACTGCCGGGACAGGGGGTCGATTCGAGCAGTACTTC.

Only one count was recorded for this clonotype. The chain carries TRBV18 and TRBJ2-2, with 12 bases that match TRBD2. The length of the CDR3 is 17 residues. The germline V gene has CDR1 KGHSH and CDR2 LQKENI. J lost 8 bases, V lost 0 bases, and 7 bases had no gene match. The CDR3 DNA reads TGTGCCAGCTCACCACCGAGCAGACTAGCGGGAGCTGGGGAGCTGTTTTTT. It specifies CASSPPSRLAGAGELFF.

At least ten counts were recorded for this clonotype. The chain uses TRBV29-1 and TRBJ2-5, with D possibly being TRBD2 (5 bases). Looked up from germline, CDR1 is SQVTM and CDR2 is ANQGSEA. Trimming shortened V by 7 bases and J by 3 bases, and 15 bases separated the two germline ends. This CDR3 has 13 amino acids. The CDR3: CSAGGTSEETQYF. The CDR3 DNA sequence: TGCAGCGCCGGAGGTACGTCCGAAGAGACCCAGTACTTC.

This clonotype was observed a handful of times. The CDR3 is CASSQEFQPLFTDTQYF. The DNA of the CDR3 is TGTGCCAGCAGCCAAGAGTTTCAGCCCTTGTTCACAGATACGCAGTATTTT. V gene TRBV4-2 combines with J gene TRBJ2-3; D gene uncertain. Germline loops: CDR1 LGHNA, CDR2 YNFKEQ. Trimming removed 0 bases at V and 2 bases at J, with 15 bases between. CDR3 size: 17 residues.

The chain is built from TRBV20-1 and TRBJ2-7, with TRBD1 identical over 9 bases. The V and J ends lost 0 bases and 3 bases, in that order; junction bases with no gene match: 6. This CDR3 is built from 15 residues. Germline V gene data show CDR1 as DFQATT and CDR2 as SNEGSKA (reference sequence). CDR3 DNA: TGCAGTGCTAGAGATCTACAGGGGGCTATCTACGAGCAGTACTTC. The encoded protein is CSARDLQGAIYEQYF.

This clonotype was seen only a few times. V gene TRBV18 combines with J gene TRBJ2-1; 10 positions agree with TRBD1. CDR1 and CDR2 from the germline V gene are KGHSH and LQKENI. Trimming removed 8 bases from V and 0 bases from J; junction bases left unmatched: 4. The CDR3 has 15 amino acids. This chain's CDR3 is CASTWTGGSYNEQFF. Written as DNA, the CDR3 is TGTGCCAGCACCTGGACAGGGGGCTCCTACAATGAGCAGTTCTTC. The full variable domain, rest sourced from reference TRBV18 and TRBJ2-1, is NAGVMQNPRHLVRRRGQEARLRCSPMKGHSHVYWYRQLPEEGLKFMVYLQKENIIDESGMPKERFSAEFPKEGPSILRIQQVVRGDSAAYFCASTWTGGSYNEQFFGPGTRLTVL.

This clonotype has a count of ten or more. The chain is built from TRBV10-3 and TRBJ2-2; TRBD1 agrees at 7 bases. J lost 5 bases, V lost 10 bases, and 13 bases had no gene match. Germline CDR1 ENHRY, CDR2 SYGVKD. CDR3 length: 15 residues. The CDR3 DNA sequence: TGTGCCACCGTACAAACCACAGGGGAAACCGGGGAGCTGTTTTTT. Encoded protein: CATVQTTGETGELFF.

This clonotype was observed a handful of times. The CDR3 region is CATAFASASTNEKLFF. CDR3 nucleotides: TGTGCCACTGCGTTCGCCTCTGCTTCAACTAATGAAAAACTGTTTTTT. The chain has TRBV10-3 and TRBJ1-4; D call uncertain. The CDR3 loop spans 16 amino acids. V dropped 10 bases and J dropped 0 bases, with 18 bases sitting between them. CDR1 and CDR2 from the germline V gene are ENHRY and SYGVKD.

This clonotype showed up many times. V gene TRBV12-3 or TRBV12-4 combines with J gene TRBJ1-2; D is unclear. The CDR3 runs to 13 residues. V shed 0 bases and J shed 2 bases, with 4 bases lying between them. The CDR3 region is CASSLATNYGYTF. DNA of the CDR3: TGTGCCAGCAGTTTAGCCACAAACTATGGCTACACCTTC.